This TCR beta chain appears in the sequencing data of a study of cytomegalovirus exposure and HLA in healthy donors. Use of 60 Vbeta and 13 Jbeta primers characterized the PCR. Assay: immunoSEQ multiplex PCR; the TCRdb copy retains only in-frame clones and omits some. The sample lists over 130,000 clones, around 80% occurring once. From germline, CDR1 is SGHNT and CDR2 YYREEE (reference sequence). CDR3 size: 15 residues. V gave up 0 bases and J gave up 2 bases; unmatched junction bases: 5. The chain has TRBV5-4 and TRBJ2-7, with 7 positions matching TRBD2. The TCR comes from a middle-aged man in good health and CMV-seronegative. The sequenced sample was PBMCs. The CDR3 loop is CASSLAKRGPYEQYF. The DNA of the CDR3 is TGTGCCAGCAGCTTGGCCAAGCGGGGCCCCTACGAGCAGTACTTC.